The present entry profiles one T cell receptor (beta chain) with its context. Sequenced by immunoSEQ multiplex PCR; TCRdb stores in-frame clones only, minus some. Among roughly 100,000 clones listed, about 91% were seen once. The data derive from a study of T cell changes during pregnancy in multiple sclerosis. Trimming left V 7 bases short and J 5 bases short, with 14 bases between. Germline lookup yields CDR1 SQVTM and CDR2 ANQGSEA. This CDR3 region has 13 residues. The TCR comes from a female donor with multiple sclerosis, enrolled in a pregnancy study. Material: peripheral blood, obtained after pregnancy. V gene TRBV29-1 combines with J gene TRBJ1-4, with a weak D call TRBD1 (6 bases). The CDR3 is CSGYREGNEKLFF. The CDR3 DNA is TGCAGCGGTTACAGGGAGGGAAATGAAAAACTGTTTTTT.